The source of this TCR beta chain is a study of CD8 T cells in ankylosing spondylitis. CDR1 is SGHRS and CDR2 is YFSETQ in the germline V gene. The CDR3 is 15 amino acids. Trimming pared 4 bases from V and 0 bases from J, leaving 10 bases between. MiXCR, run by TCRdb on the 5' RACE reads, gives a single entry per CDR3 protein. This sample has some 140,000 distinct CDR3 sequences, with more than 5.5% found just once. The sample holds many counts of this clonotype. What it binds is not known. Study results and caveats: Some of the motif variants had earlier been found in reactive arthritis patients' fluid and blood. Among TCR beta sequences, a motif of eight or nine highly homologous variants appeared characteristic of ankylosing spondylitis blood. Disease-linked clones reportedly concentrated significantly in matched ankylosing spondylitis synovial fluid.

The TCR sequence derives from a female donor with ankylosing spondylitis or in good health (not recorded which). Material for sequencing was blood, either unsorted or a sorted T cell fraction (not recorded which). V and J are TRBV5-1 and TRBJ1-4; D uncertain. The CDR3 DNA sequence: TGCGCCAGCAGCACAGACGGTGCAACTAATGAAAAACTGTTTTTT. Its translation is CASSTDGATNEKLFF.